This TCR beta chain was observed in a study of blood T cells in healthy people across ages. Regarding the study as a whole: The lack of PBMC sorting stopped any conclusive naive versus antigen-experienced comparison. The recorded TCR beta diversity per million T cells decreased in a roughly linear manner with age.

In the case of this clonotype: Its antigen is currently unknown.

This CDR3 spans 13 amino acids. A sample-barcoded 5' primer and a J-beta primer mix were used in a second PCR of about 7 to 12 cycles. Every cDNA molecule carried a tag from a template-switch adaptor bearing 12 random nucleotides. TCRdb processed the 5' RACE reads anew with MiXCR; each CDR3 protein has one entry. Altogether about 970,000 distinct CDR3 sequences are present, 45% to 60% being singletons, with the ten largest covering about a fifth. The people who gave samples were healthy Caucasians from Russia, aged roughly 6 to 100. The genes are TRBV21-1 and TRBJ2-7; TRBD2, as called in the table, went unchecked against the DNA. TRBV21-1 has pseudogene status. This clonotype was sampled from a woman aged 55-69 years in good health. Sequencing was done on a sample of blood. This chain's CDR3 is CASSPEVSYEQYF. DNA of the CDR3: TGTGCCAGCAGCCCGGAGGTAAGCTACGAGCAGTACTTC.